The sequence of this T cell receptor (beta chain) was determined in a study of T cells in Graves' hyperthyroidism and ophthalmopathy. It was RNA transcripts that yielded the amplified TCR beta CDR3 regions. The primer set for the first-round RT-PCR of the TCR CDR3 was HTBI. TCRdb called the multiplex PCR reads again in MiXCR, with one record for every CDR3 protein. Among 700,000 to 850,000 distinct CDR3 sequences listed, over 35% were seen once. Germline values: CDR1 SQVTM, CDR2 ANQGSEA. Trimming stripped 4 bases from V and 0 bases from J, with 10 bases between. There are 13 residues in the CDR3. Diagnosis relied on clinical symptoms, serum thyroxine and TRAb, thyroid ultrasound and orbital computed tomography. In its sample, this clonotype was seen many times. The antigen is not known. Study-wide results and limits: Blood held most thyroid clonotypes expanded above 0.001 frequency. Ophthalmopathy and stable hyperthyroidism were told apart by a 13 V-J model.

This clonotype originated in a woman aged 40 to 55 with Graves' hyperthyroidism. The sample taken for sequencing was blood. This chain connects TRBV29-1 to TRBJ2-7; D not resolved. CDR3 region: CSVVAASSYEQYF. CDR3 DNA sequence: TGCAGCGTTGTCGCGGCTAGCTCCTACGAGCAGTACTTC.